A single sample gave rise to the 7 T cell receptor beta chains below, sequenced in a study of blood T cell repertoires in COVID-19 (dated by TCRdb to between 2020 and 2021). The library was prepared using the immunoSEQ multiplex PCR assay. TCRdb retrieved this table from immuneACCESS and kept in-frame rearrangements only. Not all clones are present; in checked studies, unresolved V genes account for under half, and no reason is known for the remainder. This sample is represented by a few hundred thousand clones; over 80% of them were singletons. The ten biggest clones cover 10% of the sample. The sample consisted of PBMCs or T cells enriched from blood (not recorded which). The receptors shown here come from a man aged 18 to 35 with acute COVID-19.

The chain recombines TRBV19 with TRBJ2-7, with TRBD2 identical over 9 bases. The CDR3 contains 16 residues. The V gene end was trimmed by 5 bases and the J gene end by 3 bases; junction bases not matched to a gene: 11. Germline V gene lookup returns CDR1 LNHDA and CDR2 SQIVND (reference sequence). In nucleotides, the CDR3 is TGTGCCAGTAGTTTCCTGCCGGGACTAGCCCTCTACGAGCAGTACTTC. This codes for CASSFLPGLALYEQYF.

This rearrangement joins TRBV12-3 or TRBV12-4 to TRBJ1-1; maybe TRBD1 (6 bases). The length of the CDR3 is 11 residues. The ends were cut back, 5 bases at V and 7 bases at J, with 8 bases in the middle. CDR3 loop: CASSGQLEAFF. As DNA, the CDR3 is TGTGCCAGCAGTGGACAGCTTGAAGCTTTCTTT.

J is TRBJ1-1 and V is TRBV10-3; TRBD1 might be the D (5 bases). The V end lost 4 bases, the J end lost 1 base, and 13 bases lay between the germline ends. The CDR3 totals 15 residues. Germline values: CDR1 ENHRY, CDR2 SYGVKD. Written as DNA, the CDR3 is TGTGCCATCAGTGGAAATAGGGGCCCGAACACTGAAGCTTTCTTT. This sequence encodes CAISGNRGPNTEAFF.

The chain couples TRBV30 to TRBJ1-5; D may be TRBD1 (6 bases). The germline V and J ends were trimmed by 2 bases and 4 bases, with 21 bases remaining between them. In germline, CDR1 is GTSNPN, CDR2 SVGIG (reference sequence). The CDR3 loop spans 17 amino acids. CDR3 sequence reads: CAWSYSTGRGKNQPQHF. The CDR3 DNA reads TGTGCCTGGAGTTACTCGACAGGTCGGGGCAAGAATCAGCCCCAGCATTTT.

The chain uses TRBV6-6 and TRBJ1-1, with 8 bases identical to TRBD1. V lost 5 bases and J lost 5; bases outside the gene matches: 10. Germline CDR1 MNHNY, CDR2 SVGAGI (reference sequence). The CDR3 length is 15 residues. The CDR3 nucleotides read TGTGCCAGCAGTCCTCGGACAGGGCTAGAGACTGAAGCTTTCTTT. Residues: CASSPRTGLETEAFF.

This chain joins TRBV5-1 and TRBJ2-5, with TRBD2 matching over 7 bases. The CDR3 length is 14 residues. Per germline, CDR1 SGHRS and CDR2 YFSETQ. The V gene end was trimmed by 2 bases and the J gene end by 7 bases; junction bases not matched to a gene: 8. CDR3 DNA sequence: TGCGCCAGCAGCTTCTGGAACGGGAGGTGGACCCAGTACTTC. It yields the protein CASSFWNGRWTQYF.

This chain connects TRBV24-1 to TRBJ1-2, with 11 bases aligning to TRBD1. The CDR3 extends over 15 amino acids. Germline lookup yields CDR1 KGHDR and CDR2 SFDVKD. With 4 bases clipped from V and 4 bases from J, the junction kept 4 bases outside the gene matches. CDR3 loop: CATSDAGTGGYGYTF. The CDR3 region has the DNA TGTGCCACCAGTGACGCTGGGACAGGGGGCTATGGCTACACCTTC.